The clone carrying this T cell receptor (beta chain) was picked up a small number of times. The CDR3 extends over 11 amino acids. Germline values: CDR1 DFQATT, CDR2 SNEGSKA (reference sequence). V was pared by 4 bases and J by 7 bases, with 3 bases of the junction left unmatched. Researchers ran the PCR with 60 Vbeta and 13 Jbeta primers. Data came from immunoSEQ multiplex PCR; TCRdb stores just in-frame clones and leaves some out. Among 95,000 to 150,000 clones listed, around two thirds were seen once. The source of the sample is a study of cytomegalovirus exposure and HLA in healthy donors. Input material: PBMCs. The chain employs TRBV20-1 and TRBJ1-1; TRBD1 aligns across 7 bases. The TCR originated in a woman between 35 and 50 years old in good health and CMV-seropositive. This CDR3 reads CSAKGQFEAFF. CDR3 DNA: TGCAGTGCTAAGGGACAGTTTGAAGCTTTCTTT.